This entry lists 27 T cell receptor beta chains sequenced from one sample in a study of CD8+ T cells in alopecia areata. Specified treatment: oral pan-JAK inhibitor, 5-10 mg twice daily. Extracted RNA was reverse transcribed, and the resulting cDNA served as sequencing template. Profiled with immunoSEQ multiplex PCR; TCRdb holds only in-frame clones, not every one. The table shows 200,000 or so clones, with 40% to 45% occurring only once. Sequences were derived from CD4+ T cells sorted from blood, sampled around week 36, from a patient treated with tofacitinib. The source of these receptors is a human donor with alopecia areata.

This chain joins TRBV25-1 and TRBJ2-1; 8 nucleotides agree with TRBD2. The CDR3 covers 16 residues. In germline, CDR1 is MGHDK, CDR2 SYGVNS. Trimming cost V 0 bases and J 6 bases; bases outside gene matches: 7. DNA of the CDR3: TGTGCCAGCAGTGAATACACAGGGACTAGATTCAATGAGCAGTTCTTC. Translation gives CASSEYTGTRFNEQFF.

This clone was seen more than once but under ten times. As DNA, the CDR3 is TGTGCCAGCAGTGAAGCGCCCGGCGGCAGTGGGCGCTATGGCTACACCTTC. Amino acid sequence: CASSEAPGGSGRYGYTF. The chain has TRBV6-1 and TRBJ1-2; D is unresolved. This CDR3 is built from 17 residues. V shed 0 bases and J shed 4 bases, with 18 bases lying between them. CDR1 and CDR2 from the germline V gene are MNHNS and SASEGT.

The V call is TRBV10-3, the J call TRBJ1-5; TRBD1 is a possible D gene (6 bases). The length of the CDR3 is 13 residues. CDR1 is ENHRY, CDR2 SYGVKD, per germline. Trimming stripped 4 bases from V and 5 bases from J, with 9 bases between. The CDR3 sequence is CAISGQAYQPQHF. The DNA of the CDR3 is TGTGCCATCAGTGGACAGGCCTATCAGCCCCAGCATTTT.

This clone showed up just a few times. The J gene is TRBJ1-5, the V gene TRBV6-5; D call uncertain. The V end was cut by 2 bases, the J end by 2 bases, with 13 bases between. This CDR3 is 16 amino acids long. Germline V gives CDR1 MNHEY, CDR2 SVGAGI. CDR3 residues: CASSYGGPSGNQPQHF. Written as DNA, the CDR3 is TGTGCCAGCAGTTACGGAGGGCCGTCGGGCAATCAGCCCCAGCATTTT.

Written as DNA, the CDR3 is TGTGCCAGCAGTATGGGATCCGGGAGCCGCGAGACCCAGTACTTC. This sequence encodes CASSMGSGSRETQYF. The V call is TRBV27, the J call TRBJ2-5; the D gene is possibly TRBD2 (6 bases). Germline CDR1 is MNHEY and CDR2 is SMNVEV (reference sequence). The length of the CDR3 is 15 residues. Trimming pared 5 bases from V and 5 bases from J, leaving 18 bases between.

V is TRBV28 and J is TRBJ2-3, with D possibly being TRBD1 or TRBD2 (6 bases each). The germline gives CDR1 MDHEN, CDR2 SYDVKM. The CDR3 sequence is 15 residues long. V was trimmed by 2 bases and J by 3 bases, leaving 12 bases between them. CDR3 bases: TGTGCCAGCAGTTTAGTTCAGGGGAGGACAGATACGCAGTATTTT. It encodes CASSLVQGRTDTQYF. The variable domain in full, completed from reference TRBV28 and TRBJ2-3, reads DVKVTQSSRYLVKRTGEKVFLECVQDMDHENMFWYRQDPGLGLRLIYFSYDVKMKEKGDIPEGYSVSREKKERFSLILESASTNQTSMYLCASSLVQGRTDTQYFGPGTRLTVL.

DNA for the CDR3: TGTGCCAGCAGCTTGGCAAGGGGCATGAACACTGAAGCTTTCTTT. Protein sequence: CASSLARGMNTEAFF. The chain has TRBV5-4 and TRBJ1-1, with D perhaps matching TRBD1 (5 bases). V dropped 0 bases and J dropped 0 bases, with 9 bases sitting between them. The V gene's germline CDR1 is SGHNT and CDR2 YYREEE (reference sequence). The CDR3 covers 15 residues. The whole variable domain, filled in from reference TRBV5-4 and TRBJ1-1, reads ETGVTQSPTHLIKTRGQQVTLRCSSQSGHNTVSWYQQALGQGPQFIFQYYREEENGRGNFPPRFSGLQFPNYSSELNVNALELDDSALYLCASSLARGMNTEAFFGQGTRLTVV.

The sample holds a few counts of this clone. This rearrangement joins TRBV20-1 to TRBJ2-7; no clear D gene. Per the germline V gene, CDR1 is DFQATT and CDR2 is SNEGSKA (reference sequence). This CDR3 has 11 residues. V was clipped by 3 bases and J by 7 bases, with 10 bases between them. CDR3 residues: CSASPDLEQYF. Here the CDR3 DNA reads TGCAGTGCTAGCCCCGACCTGGAGCAGTACTTC.

There are a few counts of this clone. The CDR3 reads CASSLGTGANVLTF. The CDR3 DNA reads TGTGCCAGCAGTCTAGGGACTGGGGCCAACGTCCTGACTTTC. V and J are TRBV6-5 and TRBJ2-6; D gene ambiguous. The CDR3 contains 14 residues. Deletions cut 5 bases from V and 2 bases from J, with 7 bases between. CDR1 MNHEY and CDR2 SVGAGI come from the germline V gene.

This clone appeared a few times. The chain combines TRBV2 with TRBJ2-2, with 7 bases identical to TRBD2. Germline V gene sequence: CDR1 SNHLY, CDR2 FYNNEI. The CDR3 loop spans 15 amino acids. V shed 4 bases and J 4 bases; nucleotides not matched to a gene: 6. CDR3 bases: TGTGCCAGCAGTGGGGGGAGGGCCGGCACCGGGGAGCTGTTTTTT. It is translated as CASSGGRAGTGELFF.

The rearrangement links TRBV27 to TRBJ2-5, with D hard to call. Germline V lookup: CDR1 MNHEY, CDR2 SMNVEV (reference sequence). The ends were cut back, 5 bases at V and 5 bases at J, with 18 bases in the middle. This CDR3 region has 15 residues. This CDR3 reads CASSQSRPDWETQYF. In nucleotides, the CDR3 is TGTGCCAGCAGTCAGTCGCGACCGGATTGGGAGACCCAGTACTTC.

This clone occurred a few times. This chain uses TRBV6-5 with TRBJ1-4; a possible D gene is TRBD1 (5 bases). Trimming took off 6 bases at V and 8 bases at J, with 13 bases between the two ends. This CDR3 is 13 amino acids long. CDR1 is MNHEY, CDR2 SVGAGI, per germline. The CDR3 protein is CASSRGAWEKLFF. The CDR3 nucleotides read TGTGCCAGCAGCCGAGGGGCGTGGGAAAAACTGTTTTTT.

Points on this clone: This sample also contains other DNA sequences that code for the same CDR3. This chain joins TRBV19 and TRBJ2-5, with TRBD1 matching 9 bases. This CDR3 region has 15 residues. Germline V gene sequence: CDR1 LNHDA, CDR2 SQIVND (reference sequence). J gave up 2 bases and V 1 base, and 2 bases lay outside the gene matches. In DNA form, the CDR3 reads TGTGCCAGTAGTATAGGACAGGGGGGTCAAGAGACCCAGTACTTC. Residues: CASSIGQGGQETQYF.

This clone was seen a handful of times. The chain is built from TRBV29-1 and TRBJ2-1; 8 bases are a match to TRBD2. Germline CDR1 SQVTM, CDR2 ANQGSEA. V gave up 4 bases and J gave up 5 bases; unmatched junction bases: 4. This CDR3 is 13 amino acids long. The CDR3 sequence: CSVGREGNNEQFF. The CDR3 DNA reads TGCAGCGTTGGTCGGGAGGGTAACAATGAGCAGTTCTTC.

The chain carries TRBV30 and TRBJ1-2, with D unresolved. The germline V gene has CDR1 GTSNPN and CDR2 SVGIG (reference sequence). With 1 base removed from V and 2 bases from J, the gap between germline ends came to 11 bases. The CDR3 has 14 amino acids. CDR3 residues: CAWSEAGRNYGYTF. The CDR3 DNA reads TGTGCCTGGAGTGAGGCCGGGCGGAACTATGGCTACACCTTC.

V and J are TRBV7-2 and TRBJ2-3, with 9 bases fitting TRBD2. The germline V gene has CDR1 SGHTA and CDR2 FQGNSA. This CDR3 has 16 residues. V gave up 2 bases and J gave up 5 bases; unmatched junction bases: 8. DNA for the CDR3: TGTGCCAGCAGCTTAATAGCGGGAGAGGTGAGAGATACGCAGTATTTT. Amino acid sequence: CASSLIAGEVRDTQYF.

This clone turned up a few times. The chain employs TRBV5-4 and TRBJ2-1, with 7 bases fitting TRBD2. V lost 2 bases and J lost 4; bases outside the gene matches: 6. Germline CDR1 and CDR2: SGHNT and YYREEE (reference sequence). This CDR3 is 15 amino acids long. CDR3 in amino acids: CASSFFRGSYNEQFF. DNA for the CDR3: TGTGCCAGCAGCTTCTTTCGCGGGAGTTACAATGAGCAGTTCTTC.

The chain has TRBV9 and TRBJ2-7, with D possibly TRBD2 on 5 matching bases. The CDR3 has 17 residues. The V end was cut by 3 bases, the J end by 0 bases, with 19 bases between. Germline V gene sequence: CDR1 SGDLS, CDR2 YYNGEE. The CDR3 here is CASSATITSAGSYEQYF. DNA of the CDR3: TGTGCCAGCAGCGCAACAATAACTAGTGCGGGCTCCTACGAGCAGTACTTC. Using reference TRBV9 and TRBJ2-7 for the parts outside the CDR3, the full variable domain is DSGVTQTPKHLITATGQRVTLRCSPRSGDLSVYWYQQSLDQGLQFLIQYYNGEERAKGNILERFSAQQFPDLHSELNLSSLELGDSALYFCASSATITSAGSYEQYFGPGTRLTVT.

The rearrangement links TRBV30 to TRBJ1-5, with D unclear. Germline V gives CDR1 GTSNPN, CDR2 SVGIG (reference sequence). The CDR3 loop spans 13 amino acids. Trimming took off 1 base at V and 5 bases at J, with 9 bases between the two ends. The CDR3: CAWSAARYQPQHF. As DNA, the CDR3 is TGTGCCTGGAGTGCGGCACGATATCAGCCCCAGCATTTT.

This clone came up a few times. The CDR3 DNA is TGTGCCGCCGGACAGGGGGAGTCTGGGGCCAACGTCCTGACTTTC. It specifies CAAGQGESGANVLTF. The chain links TRBV10-3 to TRBJ2-6; 10 bases match TRBD1. Germline V gives CDR1 ENHRY, CDR2 SYGVKD. V shed 11 bases and J 1 base; nucleotides not matched to a gene: 5. The CDR3 extends over 15 amino acids.

The V call is TRBV4-3, the J call TRBJ2-3; possibly TRBD2 for D (6 bases). V lost 4 bases to trimming and J lost 2 bases, with 10 bases between them. CDR1 is LGHNA and CDR2 is YSLEER in the germline V gene. The length of the CDR3 is 14 residues. Written as DNA, the CDR3 is TGCGCCAGCAGCCCTACTAGCCTCACAGATACGCAGTATTTT. Its translation is CASSPTSLTDTQYF.

This clone occurred a few times. The rearrangement joins TRBV7-9 to TRBJ1-5; D may be TRBD1 (6 bases). The V end lost 5 bases, the J end lost 6 bases, and 14 bases lay between the germline ends. The CDR3 runs 14 residues. Looked up from germline, CDR1 is SEHNR and CDR2 is FQNEAQ (reference sequence). The CDR3: CASSDGGLSQPQHF. CDR3 in DNA: TGTGCCAGCAGCGACGGGGGCCTCAGTCAGCCCCAGCATTTT.

The rearrangement joins TRBV30 to TRBJ2-6; D ambiguous. V gave up 5 bases and J gave up 0 bases, with 11 bases separating them. This CDR3 has 15 amino acids. The germline V gene has CDR1 GTSNPN and CDR2 SVGIG (reference sequence). In DNA, the CDR3 is TGTGCCTGGGGTACCAAGAGCTCTGGGGCCAACGTCCTGACTTTC. It translates to CAWGTKSSGANVLTF.

The chain recombines TRBV7-2 with TRBJ2-1; weak D call: TRBD2 (5 bases). From germline, CDR1 is SGHTA and CDR2 FQGNSA. Trimming removed 4 bases from V and 4 bases from J, with 14 bases in between. CDR3 length: 15 residues. The CDR3: CASSSLRDLYNEQFF. DNA of the CDR3: TGTGCCAGCAGCTCCTTACGGGATTTGTACAATGAGCAGTTCTTC.

This clone has only a few counts. Written as DNA, the CDR3 is TGCAGCGTTGCAGCGGGGCCCGCGAACACCGGGGAGCTGTTTTTT. It translates to CSVAAGPANTGELFF. This sequence joins TRBV29-1 and TRBJ2-2, with TRBD2 matching 7 bases. CDR1 is SQVTM and CDR2 is ANQGSEA in the germline V gene. This CDR3 region has 15 residues. Trimming took 4 bases from V and 0 from J; bases not matched to a gene: 5.

This rearrangement joins TRBV4-2 to TRBJ2-1, with 8 bases that match TRBD1. CDR3 size: 16 residues. The ends lost 4 bases at V and 1 base at J; junction bases unmatched: 6. The germline V gene encodes CDR1 LGHNA and CDR2 YNFKEQ. Here the CDR3 DNA reads TGTGCCAGCAGCCCTTCGGACAGGGAGTCCTACAATGAGCAGTTCTTC. Its translation is CASSPSDRESYNEQFF.

The chain is built from TRBV5-1 and TRBJ2-1; 11 nucleotides agree with TRBD2. The V gene's germline CDR1 is SGHRS and CDR2 YFSETQ. This CDR3 has 16 residues. V gave up 4 bases and J gave up 6 bases; unmatched junction bases: 9. Here the CDR3 reads CASSQELAGAGNEQFF. In nucleotides, the CDR3 is TGCGCCAGCAGCCAAGAACTAGCGGGAGCGGGCAATGAGCAGTTCTTC. Drawing the rest from reference TRBV5-1 and TRBJ2-1, the complete variable domain is KAGVTQTPRYLIKTRGQQVTLSCSPISGHRSVSWYQQTPGQGLQFLFEYFSETQRNKGNFPGRFSGRQFSNSRSEMNVSTLELGDSALYLCASSQELAGAGNEQFFGPGTRLTVL.